The clone carrying this T cell receptor beta chain has only a few counts. No antigen is known for it. Vbeta (60) and Jbeta (13) primers were used in the PCR. Here immunoSEQ multiplex PCR was the method, and the copy in TCRdb shows in-frame clones only, minus some. The sample includes fewer than 250,000 clones, about three quarters of them seen just once. This entry belongs to a study of cytomegalovirus exposure and HLA in healthy donors. The germline CDR1 and CDR2 sequences are SGHTA and FQGTGA. V gave up 4 bases and J gave up 5 bases; unmatched junction bases: 13. The length of the CDR3 is 16 residues. General study points: What a later analysis reportedly showed was that an Asian-associated ancestry cluster had fewer N-insertions than the approximately 700-donor mean.

Source material: PBMCs. This chain connects TRBV7-3 to TRBJ2-5, with 7 bases fitting TRBD1. This clonotype was sampled from a male donor in good health and CMV-seronegative. The CDR3, as DNA: TGTGCCAGCAGCTCGAGGGGTCAGGGCAGGGGGGAGACCCAGTACTTC. This gives the protein CASSSRGQGRGETQYF.